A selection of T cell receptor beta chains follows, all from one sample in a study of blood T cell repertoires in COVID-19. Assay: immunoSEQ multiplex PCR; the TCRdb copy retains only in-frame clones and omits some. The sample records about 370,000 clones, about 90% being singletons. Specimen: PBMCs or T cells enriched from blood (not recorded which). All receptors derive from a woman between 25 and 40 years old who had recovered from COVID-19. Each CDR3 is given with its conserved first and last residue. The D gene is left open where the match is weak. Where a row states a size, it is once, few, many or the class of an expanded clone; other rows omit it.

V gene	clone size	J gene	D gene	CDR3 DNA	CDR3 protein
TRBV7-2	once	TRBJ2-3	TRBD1	TGTGCCAGCAGCTTGCTACAGGGGCCAGATACGCAGTATTTT	CASSLLQGPDTQYF
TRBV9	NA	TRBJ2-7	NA	TGTGCCACCCCACAGGCCTACGAGCAGTACTTC	CATPQAYEQYF
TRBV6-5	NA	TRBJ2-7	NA	TGTGCCAGCAGTACCCGCGGGGAGCAGTACTTC	CASSTRGEQYF
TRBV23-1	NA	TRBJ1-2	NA	TGCGCCAGCAGTCAATCGGGGGGGGTGGATGGCTACACCTTC	CASSQSGGVDGYTF
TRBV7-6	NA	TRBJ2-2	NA	TGTGCCAGCAGCTTAATACGATGGGGACACCCGAACACCGGGGAGCTGTTTTTT	CASSLIRWGHPNTGELFF
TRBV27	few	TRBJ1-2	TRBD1	TGTGCCAGCAGTTTCCAGGGGGCTTTTGGCTACACCTTC	CASSFQGAFGYTF
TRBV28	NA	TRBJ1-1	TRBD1	TGTGCCAGCAGTTTCCTCACGAGTCCGGGACAGCTGAACACTGAAGCTTTCTTT	CASSFLTSPGQLNTEAFF
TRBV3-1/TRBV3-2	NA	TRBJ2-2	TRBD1	TGTGCCAGCAGCCAACGGACAGGAGAAGCCGGGGAGCTGTTTTTT	CASSQRTGEAGELFF
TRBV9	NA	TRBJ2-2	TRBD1	TGTGCCAGCAGCGTGACAGGGGACACCGGGGAGCTGTTTTTT	CASSVTGDTGELFF
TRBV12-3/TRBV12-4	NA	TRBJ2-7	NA	TGTGCCAGCAGTTTATATCGCTACGAGCAGTACTTC	CASSLYRYEQYF
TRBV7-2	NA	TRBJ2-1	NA	TGTGCCAGCAGCTTAATGAGTTATGAGCAGTTCTTC	CASSLMSYEQFF
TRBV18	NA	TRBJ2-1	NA	TGTGCCAGCTCACCATTGGGGGGCAATGAGCAGTTCTTC	CASSPLGGNEQFF
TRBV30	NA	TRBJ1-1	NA	TGTGCCTGGAAGCGGGGGAACACTGAAGCTTTCTTT	CAWKRGNTEAFF
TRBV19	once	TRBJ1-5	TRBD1	TGTGCCAGTAGTATAGGAGACAGGGCCCGTCGACGGCCCCAGCATTTT	CASSIGDRARRRPQHF
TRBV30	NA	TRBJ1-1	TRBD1	TGTGCCTGGAGTTGGGGGACAGTTATGAACACTGAAGCTTTCTTT	CAWSWGTVMNTEAFF
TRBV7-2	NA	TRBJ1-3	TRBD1	TGTGCCAGCAGGAGACAGGGCTTCGGAAACACCATATATTTT	CASRRQGFGNTIYF
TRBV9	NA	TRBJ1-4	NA	TGTGCCAGCAGCGTAGGTCGTCAGGGTAATGAAAAACTGTTTTTT	CASSVGRQGNEKLFF
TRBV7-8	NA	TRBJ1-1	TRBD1	TGTGCCAGCAGCTTAGTAGGACAGGGTAACACTGAAGCTTTCTTT	CASSLVGQGNTEAFF
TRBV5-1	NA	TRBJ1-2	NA	TGCGCCAGCAACGAGGGCTACACCTTC	CASNEGYTF
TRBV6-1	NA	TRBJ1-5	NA	TGTGCCAGCAGTGACAGGGAGGCATGGGATCAGCCCCAGCATTTT	CASSDREAWDQPQHF
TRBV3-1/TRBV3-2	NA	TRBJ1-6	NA	TGTGCCAGCAGCCCCTTAACAGGGTTCGCCTATAATTCACCCCTCCACTTT	CASSPLTGFAYNSPLHF
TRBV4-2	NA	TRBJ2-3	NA	TGTGCCAGCAGCCCGGCAGCGGGTGTCACAGATACGCAGTATTTT	CASSPAAGVTDTQYF
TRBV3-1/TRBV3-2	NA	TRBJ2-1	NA	TGTGCCAGCAGCCAAGACAGGGCACTGTACAATGAGCAGTTCTTC	CASSQDRALYNEQFF
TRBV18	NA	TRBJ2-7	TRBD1	TGTGCCAGCTTAGGGACAGGGGGAACCTACGAGCAGTACTTC	CASLGTGGTYEQYF
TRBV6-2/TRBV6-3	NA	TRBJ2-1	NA	TGTGCCAGCAGTTTGGAGGATGAGCAGTTCTTC	CASSLEDEQFF
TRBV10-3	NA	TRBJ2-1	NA	TGTGCCATCACTACATCAGAACCCGGGACGGGGGTCAATGAGCAGTTCTTC	CAITTSEPGTGVNEQFF
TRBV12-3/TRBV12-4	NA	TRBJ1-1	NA	TGTGCCAGCACCCTTAGGAGTGACGCTGAAGCTTTCTTT	CASTLRSDAEAFF
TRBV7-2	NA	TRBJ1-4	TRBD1	TGTGCCAGCAGCATTTCTAGACAGGGGTGGAATGAAAAACTGTTTTTT	CASSISRQGWNEKLFF
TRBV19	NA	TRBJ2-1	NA	TGTGCCAGTGGATCGAGCGCCTACAATGAGCAGTTCTTC	CASGSSAYNEQFF
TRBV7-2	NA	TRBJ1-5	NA	TGTGCCAGCAGCTTAGAATTAGCGGGGGCGCGCAATCAGCCCCAGCATTTT	CASSLELAGARNQPQHF
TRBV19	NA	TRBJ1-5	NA	TGTGCCAGTAGTATGAACAACAATCAGCCCCAGCATTTT	CASSMNNNQPQHF